This section outlines one T cell receptor (beta chain) sequence together with its context. TRAV- and TRBV-specific primers were used for first-strand cDNA, which covered alpha and beta chains. It was with a constant-region primer and a V-primer adapter that TCRs were amplified over about 19 PCR cycles. TCRdb reprocessed the reads via MiXCR and lists one record per CDR3 protein. Seen here are about 71,000 distinct CDR3 sequences, around 31% observed once, and the top ten hold around 10%. The sample originates from a study of low-dose radiotherapy and immunotherapy resistance in tumors. The time point here: before trial treatment. Low-dose radiotherapy and low-dose cyclophosphamide, together with aspirin, ipilimumab and nivolumab, were given to donors. Eligibility was restricted to patients presenting with advanced solid tumors that lacked tumor-infiltrating lymphocytes. The CDR3 is made up of 17 amino acids. V shed 2 bases and J 2 bases; nucleotides not matched to a gene: 7. The germline CDR1 and CDR2 sequences are GTSNPN and SVGIG (reference sequence).

This TCR derives from a female donor with ovarian cancer. This specimen consisted of PBMCs, obtained before treatment. The chain carries TRBV30 and TRBJ2-7; 15 nucleotides align to TRBD2. CDR3 region: CAWSLGLAGGSPYEQYF. The CDR3 DNA is TGTGCCTGGAGTTTGGGACTAGCGGGAGGTTCTCCCTACGAGCAGTACTTC.